Sequencing of this T cell receptor beta chain was carried out in a study of cytomegalovirus exposure and HLA in healthy donors. Both 60 Vbeta primers and 13 Jbeta primers went into the PCR. Assay: immunoSEQ multiplex PCR; the TCRdb copy retains only in-frame clones and omits some. The table has over 95,000 clones, approximately 80% seen once. The CDR3 extends over 16 amino acids. The junction had 9 bases not matched to a gene; V was cut back by 4 bases and J by 2 bases. Germline CDR1 SGHRS, CDR2 YFSETQ. A word on this clone: Its cognate antigen is unknown.

Overall study findings and caveats: While the bulk of TCR sequences proved rare, some public TCRs turned up in many donors.

The sample comprised PBMCs. The clonotype comes from a female donor in good health and CMV-seronegative. This chain joins TRBV5-1 and TRBJ1-5, with 7 bases that match TRBD1. In DNA, the CDR3 is TGCGCCAGCAGCCCCGGACAGGCCCTGGGCAATCAGCCCCAGCATTTT. As protein: CASSPGQALGNQPQHF.